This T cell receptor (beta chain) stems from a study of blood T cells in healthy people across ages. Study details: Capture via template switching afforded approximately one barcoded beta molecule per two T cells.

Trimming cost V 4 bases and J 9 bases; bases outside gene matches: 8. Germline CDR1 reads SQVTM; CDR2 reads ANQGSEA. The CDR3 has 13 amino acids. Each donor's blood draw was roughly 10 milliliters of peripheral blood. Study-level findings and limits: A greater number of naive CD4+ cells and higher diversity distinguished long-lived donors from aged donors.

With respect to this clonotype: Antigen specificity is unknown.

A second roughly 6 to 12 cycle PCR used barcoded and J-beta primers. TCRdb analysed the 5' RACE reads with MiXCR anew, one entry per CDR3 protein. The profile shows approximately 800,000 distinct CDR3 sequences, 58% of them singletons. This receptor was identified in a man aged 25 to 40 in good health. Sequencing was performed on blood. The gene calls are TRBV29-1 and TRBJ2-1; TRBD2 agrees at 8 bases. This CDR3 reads CSVGGGGTSEQFF. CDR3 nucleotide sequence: TGCAGCGTTGGGGGAGGAGGGACTAGTGAGCAGTTCTTC.